Listed below are T cell receptor beta chains from one sample, sequenced in a study of blood T cell repertoires in COVID-19. Generated by immunoSEQ multiplex PCR, the TCRdb table keeps only in-frame clones and is missing some. The sample has roughly 220,000 clones, around four fifths seen once. Sequencing was done on a sample of peripheral blood. These receptors were obtained from a woman over 75 with COVID-19, enrolled during active disease. Both conserved end residues are part of each CDR3. A D gene is named only where the DNA matches it firmly. Some rows mark clone size as missing; the rest say once, few, many or name a class of expanded clone.

CDR3 length: 13; V gene: TRBV3-1/TRBV3-2; D gene: -; J gene: TRBJ1-6; clone size: few; CDR3 protein: CASSQGTEGPLHF; CDR3 DNA: TGTGCCAGCAGCCAAGGGACCGAGGGACCCCTCCACTTT
CDR3 length: 14; V gene: TRBV7-9; D gene: -; J gene: TRBJ2-1; clone size: -; CDR3 protein: CASSWAGTGNEQFF; CDR3 DNA: TGTGCCAGCAGCTGGGCCGGGACTGGCAATGAGCAGTTCTTC
CDR3 length: 16; V gene: TRBV5-1; D gene: -; J gene: TRBJ1-1; clone size: -; CDR3 protein: CASSSGVRVAGTEAFF; CDR3 DNA: TGCGCCAGCAGCTCAGGGGTGAGGGTCGCGGGCACTGAAGCTTTCTTT
CDR3 length: 14; V gene: TRBV5-4; D gene: -; J gene: TRBJ1-2; clone size: -; CDR3 protein: CASSLGTDRNDYTF; CDR3 DNA: TGTGCCAGCAGCTTGGGGACAGATCGGAACGACTACACCTTC
CDR3 length: 14; V gene: TRBV28; D gene: -; J gene: TRBJ2-7; clone size: -; CDR3 protein: CASSLIVGAYEQYF; CDR3 DNA: TGTGCCAGCAGTTTAATTGTTGGGGCTTACGAGCAGTACTTC
CDR3 length: 16; V gene: TRBV19; D gene: TRBD2; J gene: TRBJ2-1; clone size: once; CDR3 protein: CASSRTSGRAQNEQFF; CDR3 DNA: TGTGCCAGTAGCCGGACTAGCGGGAGGGCCCAAAATGAGCAGTTCTTC
CDR3 length: 14; V gene: TRBV19; D gene: -; J gene: TRBJ1-2; clone size: -; CDR3 protein: CASRRDRWFYGYTF; CDR3 DNA: TGTGCCAGTAGGCGGGACCGCTGGTTCTATGGCTACACCTTC
CDR3 length: 16; V gene: TRBV3-1/TRBV3-2; D gene: TRBD2; J gene: TRBJ2-2; clone size: -; CDR3 protein: CASSQTRGGGTGELFF; CDR3 DNA: TGTGCCAGCAGCCAAACCCGCGGCGGGGGGACCGGGGAGCTGTTTTTT
CDR3 length: 13; V gene: TRBV10-2; D gene: -; J gene: TRBJ1-2; clone size: -; CDR3 protein: CASSEQGFYGYTF; CDR3 DNA: TGCGCCAGCAGTGAGCAGGGATTCTATGGCTACACCTTC
CDR3 length: 14; V gene: TRBV25-1; D gene: -; J gene: TRBJ2-2; clone size: -; CDR3 protein: CASSETRNTGELFF; CDR3 DNA: TGTGCCAGCAGTGAAACGAGGAACACCGGGGAGCTGTTTTTT
CDR3 length: 13; V gene: TRBV7-2; D gene: -; J gene: TRBJ1-3; clone size: -; CDR3 protein: CASSLAAGNTIYF; CDR3 DNA: TGTGCCAGCAGCTTAGCGGCAGGAAACACCATATATTTT
CDR3 length: 14; V gene: TRBV11-2; D gene: TRBD2; J gene: TRBJ2-7; clone size: -; CDR3 protein: CASSFGGTVHEQYF; CDR3 DNA: TGTGCCAGCAGCTTCGGGGGGACGGTCCACGAGCAGTACTTC
CDR3 length: 15; V gene: TRBV28; D gene: TRBD1; J gene: TRBJ1-2; clone size: -; CDR3 protein: CASSLRTGVHYGYTF; CDR3 DNA: TGTGCCAGCAGTCTCCGGACAGGGGTACACTATGGCTACACCTTC
CDR3 length: 15; V gene: TRBV5-1; D gene: -; J gene: TRBJ2-3; clone size: -; CDR3 protein: CASSSAGGWTDTQYF; CDR3 DNA: TGCGCCAGCAGCTCCGCAGGAGGTTGGACAGATACGCAGTATTTT
CDR3 length: 14; V gene: TRBV6-5; D gene: TRBD2; J gene: TRBJ2-7; clone size: -; CDR3 protein: CASSYRGGNYEQYF; CDR3 DNA: TGTGCCAGCAGTTACCGGGGGGGGAACTACGAGCAGTACTTC
CDR3 length: 14; V gene: TRBV7-8; D gene: TRBD1; J gene: TRBJ1-3; clone size: -; CDR3 protein: CASSLGQGGNTIYF; CDR3 DNA: TGTGCCAGCAGCTTAGGACAGGGCGGAAACACCATATATTTT
CDR3 length: 15; V gene: TRBV5-1; D gene: -; J gene: TRBJ1-4; clone size: -; CDR3 protein: CASSLEGVKDEKLFF; CDR3 DNA: TGCGCCAGCAGCTTGGAAGGGGTTAAGGATGAAAAACTGTTTTTT
CDR3 length: 14; V gene: TRBV2; D gene: TRBD1; J gene: TRBJ1-2; clone size: once; CDR3 protein: CASKPRQGHYGYTF; CDR3 DNA: TGTGCCAGCAAGCCCCGACAGGGGCACTATGGCTACACCTTC
CDR3 length: 16; V gene: TRBV4-1; D gene: -; J gene: TRBJ1-3; clone size: once; CDR3 protein: CASSQGGQLTGNTIYF; CDR3 DNA: TGCGCCAGCAGCCAAGGGGGACAACTCACTGGAAACACCATATATTTT
CDR3 length: 12; V gene: TRBV19; D gene: TRBD2; J gene: TRBJ2-1; clone size: -; CDR3 protein: CASSIAGGEQFF; CDR3 DNA: TGTGCCAGTAGTATAGCGGGGGGGGAACAGTTCTTC
CDR3 length: 14; V gene: TRBV4-2; D gene: TRBD1; J gene: TRBJ1-4; clone size: -; CDR3 protein: CASCPGTGDEKLFF; CDR3 DNA: TGTGCCAGCTGCCCCGGGACAGGGGATGAAAAACTGTTTTTT
CDR3 length: 15; V gene: TRBV5-1; D gene: -; J gene: TRBJ2-5; clone size: once; CDR3 protein: CASSLAGSGGETQYF; CDR3 DNA: TGCGCCAGCAGCTTGGCAGGATCCGGAGGAGAGACCCAGTACTTC
CDR3 length: 12; V gene: TRBV29-1; D gene: -; J gene: TRBJ1-2; clone size: -; CDR3 protein: CSVQGTNYGYTF; CDR3 DNA: TGCAGCGTCCAGGGGACTAACTATGGCTACACCTTC
CDR3 length: 14; V gene: TRBV28; D gene: TRBD1; J gene: TRBJ2-7; clone size: -; CDR3 protein: CASSLPQGPYEQYF; CDR3 DNA: TGTGCCAGCAGCCTACCACAGGGGCCCTACGAGCAGTACTTC
CDR3 length: 12; V gene: TRBV2; D gene: -; J gene: TRBJ1-2; clone size: few; CDR3 protein: CASSNRVSGYTF; CDR3 DNA: TGTGCCAGCAGTAACAGGGTCTCTGGCTACACCTTC
CDR3 length: 14; V gene: TRBV5-6; D gene: TRBD1; J gene: TRBJ1-4; clone size: -; CDR3 protein: CASIYRGANEKLFF; CDR3 DNA: TGTGCCAGCATCTACAGGGGCGCGAATGAAAAACTGTTTTTT
CDR3 length: 14; V gene: TRBV7-3; D gene: -; J gene: TRBJ2-7; clone size: once; CDR3 protein: CASSLSQGSYEQYF; CDR3 DNA: TGTGCCAGCAGCTTAAGCCAGGGCTCCTACGAGCAGTACTTC
CDR3 length: 12; V gene: TRBV28; D gene: -; J gene: TRBJ1-2; clone size: -; CDR3 protein: CASSSRVYGYTF; CDR3 DNA: TGTGCCAGCAGTTCTCGAGTCTATGGCTACACCTTC
CDR3 length: 16; V gene: TRBV5-1; D gene: TRBD1; J gene: TRBJ2-1; clone size: -; CDR3 protein: CASSLLGQGSYNEQFF; CDR3 DNA: TGCGCCAGCAGCCTGTTGGGACAGGGTTCCTACAATGAGCAGTTCTTC
CDR3 length: 17; V gene: TRBV3-1/TRBV3-2; D gene: -; J gene: TRBJ2-7; clone size: -; CDR3 protein: CASSPTPWLRAAYEQYF; CDR3 DNA: TGTGCCAGCAGCCCAACCCCATGGCTCAGGGCGGCCTACGAGCAGTACTTC
CDR3 length: 16; V gene: TRBV18; D gene: TRBD1; J gene: TRBJ1-5; clone size: once; CDR3 protein: CASSPSDRASNQPQHF; CDR3 DNA: TGTGCCAGCTCACCATCGGACAGGGCTAGCAATCAGCCCCAGCATTTT
CDR3 length: 14; V gene: TRBV6-4; D gene: -; J gene: TRBJ1-6; clone size: -; CDR3 protein: CASSVGPGNSPLHF; CDR3 DNA: TGTGCCAGCAGTGTTGGTCCAGGAAATTCACCCCTCCACTTT
CDR3 length: 12; V gene: TRBV24-1; D gene: -; J gene: TRBJ1-2; clone size: -; CDR3 protein: CATSDWAYGYTF; CDR3 DNA: TGTGCCACCAGTGATTGGGCCTATGGCTACACCTTC
CDR3 length: 14; V gene: TRBV9; D gene: -; J gene: TRBJ1-1; clone size: -; CDR3 protein: CASSVIGTETEAFF; CDR3 DNA: TGTGCCAGCAGCGTAATTGGGACTGAGACTGAAGCTTTCTTT
CDR3 length: 15; V gene: TRBV7-3; D gene: TRBD2; J gene: TRBJ2-1; clone size: -; CDR3 protein: CASSLLAGYRNEQFF; CDR3 DNA: TGTGCCAGCAGCTTACTAGCGGGATATCGCAATGAGCAGTTCTTC
CDR3 length: 13; V gene: TRBV7-9; D gene: -; J gene: TRBJ1-5; clone size: -; CDR3 protein: CASSQEPFQPQHF; CDR3 DNA: TGTGCCAGCAGCCAGGAACCCTTTCAGCCCCAGCATTTT
CDR3 length: 15; V gene: TRBV5-1; D gene: TRBD1; J gene: TRBJ2-7; clone size: -; CDR3 protein: CASSLAGTGSYEQYF; CDR3 DNA: TGCGCCAGCAGCTTGGCCGGGACAGGTTCCTACGAGCAGTACTTC
CDR3 length: 15; V gene: TRBV5-4; D gene: -; J gene: TRBJ1-5; clone size: -; CDR3 protein: CASSWRDGNFQPQHF; CDR3 DNA: TGTGCCAGCAGCTGGCGGGACGGAAACTTTCAGCCCCAGCATTTT
CDR3 length: 14; V gene: TRBV10-1; D gene: -; J gene: TRBJ1-1; clone size: -; CDR3 protein: CASSESGGHTEAFF; CDR3 DNA: TGCGCCAGCAGTGAGTCGGGGGGGCACACTGAAGCTTTCTTT
CDR3 length: 16; V gene: TRBV5-4; D gene: TRBD1; J gene: TRBJ2-1; clone size: -; CDR3 protein: CASSAGQGGLSNEQFF; CDR3 DNA: TGTGCCAGCAGCGCCGGACAGGGGGGACTTTCCAATGAGCAGTTCTTC
CDR3 length: 13; V gene: TRBV18; D gene: -; J gene: TRBJ2-2; clone size: few; CDR3 protein: CASSREVTGELFF; CDR3 DNA: TGTGCCAGCTCACGTGAGGTTACCGGGGAGCTGTTTTTT
CDR3 length: 15; V gene: TRBV19; D gene: TRBD2; J gene: TRBJ2-1; clone size: -; CDR3 protein: CASRFGGSSYNEQFF; CDR3 DNA: TGTGCCAGTAGGTTCGGCGGGAGCTCCTACAATGAGCAGTTCTTC